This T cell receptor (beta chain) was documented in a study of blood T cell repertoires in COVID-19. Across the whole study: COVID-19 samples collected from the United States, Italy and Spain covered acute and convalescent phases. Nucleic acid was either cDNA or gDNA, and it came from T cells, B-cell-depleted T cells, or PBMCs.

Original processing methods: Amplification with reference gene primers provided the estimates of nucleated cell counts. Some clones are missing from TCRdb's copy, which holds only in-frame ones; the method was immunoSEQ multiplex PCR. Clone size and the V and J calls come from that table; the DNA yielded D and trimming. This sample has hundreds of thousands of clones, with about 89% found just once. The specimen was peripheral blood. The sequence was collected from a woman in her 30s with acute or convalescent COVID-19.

For the CDR3, the DNA is TGCGCCAGCAGCTTGATCCAGGTGTATCAGCCCCAGCATTTT. This translates into CASSLIQVYQPQHF. The chain uses TRBV5-1 and TRBJ1-5; unclear D gene. The CDR3 totals 14 residues. With 1 base removed from V and 5 bases from J, the gap between germline ends came to 10 bases. CDR1 is SGHRS, CDR2 YFSETQ, per germline.